The entry below gives a single T cell receptor (beta chain) sequence along with its context. The data were taken from a study of blood T cells in healthy people across ages. Primers used in a second PCR of about 7 to 12 cycles were a sample-barcoded 5' primer and a J-beta primer mix. TCRdb reanalysed the 5' RACE reads using MiXCR and keeps one entry per CDR3 protein. This sample carries 900,000 to 950,000 distinct CDR3 sequences, 25% to 30% of them seen once, and the ten largest clones take roughly 10%. CDR1 and CDR2 (germline): PRHDT, FYEKMQ (reference sequence). V lost 1 base to trimming and J lost 4 bases, with 16 bases between them. CDR3 length: 17 residues. This same sample was also taken into another study, of T cells of mothers and their children. As reported in that work: RNA that had been extracted went wholly into cDNA synthesis, at around 1.6 ug per 15 ul.

The chain is built from TRBV13 and TRBJ1-4, with D maybe TRBD1 (5 bases). The source material was blood. This sequence originates from a woman aged 35 to 49 in good health. The CDR3 nucleotides read TGTGCCAGCAGCTTAGAAAGCTTCGGGGCCCATAATGAAAAACTGTTTTTT. It specifies CASSLESFGAHNEKLFF. The whole variable domain, filled in from reference TRBV13 and TRBJ1-4, reads AAGVIQSPRHLIKEKRETATLKCYPIPRHDTVYWYQQGPGQDPQFLISFYEKMQSDKGSIPDRFSAQQFSDYHSELNMSSLELGDSALYFCASSLESFGAHNEKLFFGSGTQLSVL.